These 5 T cell receptor beta chains were all obtained from the same sample, sequenced in a study of blood T cell repertoires in COVID-19. The repertoire was sequenced with immunoSEQ multiplex PCR; TCRdb's copy has only in-frame clones and lacks some. The sample holds a few hundred thousand clones, 70% to 90% seen once. The sequenced sample consisted of peripheral blood. All receptors derive from a woman in her forties or fifties who had recovered from COVID-19.

The chain combines TRBV28 with TRBJ2-3; TRBD1 matches at 7 bases. Germline loops: CDR1 MDHEN, CDR2 SYDVKM. This CDR3 spans 17 amino acids. The ends lost 1 base at V and 4 bases at J; junction bases unmatched: 11. The CDR3 reads CASSLYQEQGRPDTQYF. Here the CDR3 DNA reads TGTGCCAGCAGTTTATACCAAGAACAGGGGCGCCCAGATACGCAGTATTTT.

The chain couples TRBV15 to TRBJ2-1; 9 nucleotides align to TRBD2. Losses at the gene ends were 5 bases for V and 2 bases for J; bases not matched to a gene: 4. This CDR3 has 15 amino acids. The germline gives CDR1 LNHNV, CDR2 YYDKDF (reference sequence). The CDR3 region has the DNA TGTGCCACCAGCGGATGGACTAGCGCCTACAATGAGCAGTTCTTC. This encodes CATSGWTSAYNEQFF. Full variable domain (missing parts from reference TRBV15 and TRBJ2-1): DAMVIQNPRYQVTQFGKPVTLSCSQTLNHNVMYWYQQKSSQAPKLLFHYYDKDFNNEADTPDNFQSRRPNTSFCFLDIRSPGLGDTAMYLCATSGWTSAYNEQFFGPGTRLTVL.

V usage is TRBV18 and J usage is TRBJ1-1; D might be TRBD1 (6 bases). Germline CDR1 is KGHSH and CDR2 is LQKENI. CDR3 length: 17 residues. V was clipped by 5 bases and J by 4 bases, with 23 bases between them. CDR3 sequence (DNA): TGTGCCAGCTCAAGGGAATATACAGGGAGGGTAGGCACTGAAGCTTTCTTT. Encoded protein: CASSREYTGRVGTEAFF.

This clone was observed a single time. The genes are TRBV6-1 and TRBJ2-3, with TRBD2 matching over 7 bases. The length of the CDR3 is 14 residues. Germline values: CDR1 MNHNS, CDR2 SASEGT. Losses at the gene ends were 2 bases for V and 3 bases for J; bases not matched to a gene: 2. CDR3 DNA: TGTGCCAGCAGTGAACGGGGGGAAACAGATACGCAGTATTTT. Residues: CASSERGETDTQYF.

V is TRBV25-1 and J is TRBJ2-1, with 8 bases that match TRBD1. Germline V gene lookup returns CDR1 MGHDK and CDR2 SYGVNS. The CDR3 totals 15 residues. V trimming: 5 bases; J trimming: 6 bases; junction bases outside the gene matches: 9. CDR3 sequence reads: CASSHAGQGSNEQFF. The CDR3 DNA reads TGTGCCAGCAGTCATGCAGGACAGGGAAGCAATGAGCAGTTCTTC.